This TCR beta chain was recovered during a study of cytotoxic CD8 clonotypes in ibrutinib-treated CLL. Study results and limitations: Circulating CD8+ T-cell counts were tracked by baseline clonality, which exceeded that of age-matched healthy donors. The clonality rise at ibrutinib response reflected private clonotype expansion.

TCRdb's copy holds only in-frame clones and misses some; the assay was immunoSEQ multiplex PCR. The sample has approximately 150,000 clones, roughly 84% seen once; the top ten hold 3% to 3.5%. Genomic DNA (approximately 2.1 micrograms) was obtained from cryopreserved PBMCs for construction of TCR beta libraries. CDR3 length equals 13 residues. Germline V gene data show CDR1 as MGHRA and CDR2 as YSYEKL. This clone showed up just a few times. Antigen unknown. Mismatch with germline at one junction end may stem from a read error. The V gene is TRBV4-1, the J gene TRBJ1-3; D may be TRBD1 (6 bases). This specimen was PBMCs, taken at disease progression, from a patient treated with ibrutinib. The origin of this receptor is a human donor with chronic lymphocytic leukemia. The CDR3 loop reads CASSQDTHLGTHF. CDR3 DNA: TGCGCCAGCAGCCAAGATACCCACTTAGGGACACATTTT.